The subject of this entry is one T cell receptor beta chain. This specimen comes from a study of T cells in Graves' hyperthyroidism and ophthalmopathy. Amplification of TCR beta CDR3 regions was performed using RNA transcripts as template. First-round RT-PCR with HTBI primers amplified the TCR CDR3 region. TCRdb re-analysed the multiplex PCR reads in MiXCR, keeping a single row per CDR3 protein. Of over 200,000 distinct CDR3 sequences listed, roughly 15% were seen once; the top ten hold around 50%. Hyperthyroidism was newly diagnosed in patients aged 18 to 65 (duration under 2 months). Diagnoses used clinical symptoms, serum thyroxine and TRAb, thyroid ultrasound and orbital computed tomography. The germline V gene encodes CDR1 LGHNA and CDR2 YSLEER. This CDR3 has 18 residues. The V gene lost 1 base and the J gene lost 0 bases, with 18 bases spanning the gap.

This TCR was sampled from a man aged 50 or older with Graves' hyperthyroidism. Material: blood. This chain connects TRBV4-3 to TRBJ1-1; D might be TRBD1 (6 bases). CDR3 in amino acids: CASSQATGHRAMNTEAFF. CDR3 nucleotides: TGCGCCAGCAGCCAAGCCACCGGCCACAGGGCGATGAACACTGAAGCTTTCTTT.